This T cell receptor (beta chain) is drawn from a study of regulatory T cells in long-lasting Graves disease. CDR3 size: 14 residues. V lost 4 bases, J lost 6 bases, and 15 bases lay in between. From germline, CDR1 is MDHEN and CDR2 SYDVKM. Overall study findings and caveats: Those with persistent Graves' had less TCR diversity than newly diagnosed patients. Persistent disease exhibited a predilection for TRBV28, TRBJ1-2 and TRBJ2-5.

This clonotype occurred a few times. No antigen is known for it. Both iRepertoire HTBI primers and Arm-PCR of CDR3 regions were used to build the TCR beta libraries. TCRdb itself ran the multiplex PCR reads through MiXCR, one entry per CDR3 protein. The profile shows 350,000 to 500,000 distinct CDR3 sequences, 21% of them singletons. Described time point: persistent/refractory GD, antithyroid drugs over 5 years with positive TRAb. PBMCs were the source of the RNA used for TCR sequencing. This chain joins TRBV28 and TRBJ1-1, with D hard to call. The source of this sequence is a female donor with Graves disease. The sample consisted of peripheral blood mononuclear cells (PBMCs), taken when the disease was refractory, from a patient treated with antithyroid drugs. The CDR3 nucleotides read TGTGCCAGCAGTTCCCCCCCCCGGGGATCTGAAGCTTTCTTT. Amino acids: CASSSPPRGSEAFF.